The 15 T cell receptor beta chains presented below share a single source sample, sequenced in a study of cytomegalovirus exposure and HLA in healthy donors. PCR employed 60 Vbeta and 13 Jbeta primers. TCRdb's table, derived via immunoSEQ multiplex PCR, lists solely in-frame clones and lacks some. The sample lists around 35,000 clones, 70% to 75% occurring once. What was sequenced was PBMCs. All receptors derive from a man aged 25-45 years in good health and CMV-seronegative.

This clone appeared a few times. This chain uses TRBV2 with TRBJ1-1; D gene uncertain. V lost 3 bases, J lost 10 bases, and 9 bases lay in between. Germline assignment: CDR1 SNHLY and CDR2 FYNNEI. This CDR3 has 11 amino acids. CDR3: CASSDEGGAFF. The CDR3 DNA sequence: TGTGCCAGCAGTGACGAAGGAGGAGCTTTCTTT.

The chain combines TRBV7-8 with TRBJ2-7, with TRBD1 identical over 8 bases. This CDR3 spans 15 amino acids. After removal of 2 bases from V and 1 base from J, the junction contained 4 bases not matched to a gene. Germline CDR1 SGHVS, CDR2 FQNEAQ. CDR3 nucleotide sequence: TGTGCCAGCAGCTTACAGGGGGCGTTATCCTACGAGCAGTACTTC. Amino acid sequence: CASSLQGALSYEQYF.

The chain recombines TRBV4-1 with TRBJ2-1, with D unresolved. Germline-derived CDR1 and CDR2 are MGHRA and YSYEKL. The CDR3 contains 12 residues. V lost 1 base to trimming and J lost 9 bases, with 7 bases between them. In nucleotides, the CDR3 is TGCGCCAGCAGCCAAGTTCGAGGTGAGCAGTTCTTC. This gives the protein CASSQVRGEQFF.

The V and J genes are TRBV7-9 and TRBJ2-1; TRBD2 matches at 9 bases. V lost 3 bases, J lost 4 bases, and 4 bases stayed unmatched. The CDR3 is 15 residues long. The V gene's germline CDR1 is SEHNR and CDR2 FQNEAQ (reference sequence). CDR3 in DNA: TGTGCCAGCAGCTTGGCTAGCGGGGTATACAATGAGCAGTTCTTC. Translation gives CASSLASGVYNEQFF. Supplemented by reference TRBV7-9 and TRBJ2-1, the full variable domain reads DTGVSQNPRHKITKRGQNVTFRCDPISEHNRLYWYRQTLGQGPEFLTYFQNEAQLEKSRLLSDRFSAERPKGSFSTLEIQRTEQGDSAMYLCASSLASGVYNEQFFGPGTRLTVL.

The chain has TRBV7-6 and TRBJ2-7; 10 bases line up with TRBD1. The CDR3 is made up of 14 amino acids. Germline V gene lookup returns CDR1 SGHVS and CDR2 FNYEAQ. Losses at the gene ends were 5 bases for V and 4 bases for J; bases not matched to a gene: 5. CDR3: CASSPDRGLYEQYF. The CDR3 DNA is TGTGCCAGCAGCCCGGACAGGGGGTTGTACGAGCAGTACTTC.

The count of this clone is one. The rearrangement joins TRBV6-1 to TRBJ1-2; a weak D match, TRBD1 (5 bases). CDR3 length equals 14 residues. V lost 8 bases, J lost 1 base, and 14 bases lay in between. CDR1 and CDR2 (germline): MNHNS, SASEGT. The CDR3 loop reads CASGAGGFNYGYTF. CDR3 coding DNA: TGTGCCAGCGGGGCCGGGGGGTTTAACTATGGCTACACCTTC.

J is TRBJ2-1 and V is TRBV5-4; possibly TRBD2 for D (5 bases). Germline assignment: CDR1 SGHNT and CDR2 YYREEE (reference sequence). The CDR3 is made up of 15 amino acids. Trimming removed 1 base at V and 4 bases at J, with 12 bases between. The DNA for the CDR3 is TGTGCCAGCAGCTTGAGCGGTCAACGGTACAATGAGCAGTTCTTC. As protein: CASSLSGQRYNEQFF. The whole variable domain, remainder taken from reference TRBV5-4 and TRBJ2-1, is ETGVTQSPTHLIKTRGQQVTLRCSSQSGHNTVSWYQQALGQGPQFIFQYYREEENGRGNFPPRFSGLQFPNYSSELNVNALELDDSALYLCASSLSGQRYNEQFFGPGTRLTVL.

This chain's CDR3 is CASRQGALNISYNEQFF. The DNA of the CDR3 is TGTGCCAGTAGGCAGGGGGCGCTTAATATTTCCTACAATGAGCAGTTCTTC. The V and J genes are TRBV19 and TRBJ2-1; 8 bases match TRBD1. Germline CDR1 and CDR2: LNHDA and SQIVND (reference sequence). CDR3 length equals 17 residues. V lost 6 bases and J lost 1; bases outside the gene matches: 11.

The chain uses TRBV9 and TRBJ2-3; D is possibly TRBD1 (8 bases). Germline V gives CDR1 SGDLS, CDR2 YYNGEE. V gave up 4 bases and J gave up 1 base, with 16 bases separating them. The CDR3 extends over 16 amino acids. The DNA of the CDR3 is TGTGCCAGCAGCTCAGGGGGCGGGAGAGGCACAGATACGCAGTATTTT. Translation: CASSSGGGRGTDTQYF.

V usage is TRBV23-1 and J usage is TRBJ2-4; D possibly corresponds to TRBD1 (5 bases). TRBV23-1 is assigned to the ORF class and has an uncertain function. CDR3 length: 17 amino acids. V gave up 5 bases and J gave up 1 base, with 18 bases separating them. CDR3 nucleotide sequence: TGCGCCAGCAGTTCAGGTGCCTTAGGGGATGCCAAAAACATTCAGTACTTC. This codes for CASSSGALGDAKNIQYF.

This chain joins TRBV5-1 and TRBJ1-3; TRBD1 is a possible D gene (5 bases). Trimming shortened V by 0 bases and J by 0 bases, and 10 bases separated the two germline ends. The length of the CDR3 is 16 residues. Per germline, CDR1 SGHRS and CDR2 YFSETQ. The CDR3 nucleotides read TGCGCCAGCAGCTTGGCACAGGCGAGCTCTGGAAACACCATATATTTT. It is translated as CASSLAQASSGNTIYF.

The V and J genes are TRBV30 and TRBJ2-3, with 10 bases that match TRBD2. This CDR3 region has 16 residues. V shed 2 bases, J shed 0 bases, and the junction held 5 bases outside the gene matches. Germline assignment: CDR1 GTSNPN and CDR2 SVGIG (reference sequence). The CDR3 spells CAWSRGLATSTDTQYF. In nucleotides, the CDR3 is TGTGCCTGGAGTAGGGGACTAGCGACAAGCACAGATACGCAGTATTTT.

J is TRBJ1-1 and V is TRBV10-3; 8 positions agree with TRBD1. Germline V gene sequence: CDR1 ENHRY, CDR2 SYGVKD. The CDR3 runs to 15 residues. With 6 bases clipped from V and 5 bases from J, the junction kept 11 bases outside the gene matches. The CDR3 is CAIRGSGQGKTEAFF. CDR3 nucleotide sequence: TGTGCCATCAGGGGAAGTGGACAGGGCAAAACTGAAGCTTTCTTT.

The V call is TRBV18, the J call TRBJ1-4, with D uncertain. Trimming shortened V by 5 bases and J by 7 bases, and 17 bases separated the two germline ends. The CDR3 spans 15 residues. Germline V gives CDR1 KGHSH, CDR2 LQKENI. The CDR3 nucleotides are TGTGCCAGCTCAACAGAACTGCAAGGAGGTGAAAAACTGTTTTTT. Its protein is CASSTELQGGEKLFF.

The CDR3 sequence: CASSYGGLEAFF. DNA for the CDR3: TGTGCCAGCAGCTATGGGGGACTTGAAGCTTTCTTT. This chain uses TRBV5-5 with TRBJ1-1, with D possibly being TRBD1 (5 bases). V lost 3 bases and J lost 7, with 10 bases in between. CDR1 SGHKS and CDR2 YYEKEE come from the germline V gene (reference sequence). This CDR3 is 12 amino acids long.